These 27 T cell receptor beta chains originate from one sample sequenced in a study of T-cell memory formation after mild COVID-19. TCRdb re-derived calls from the 5' RACE reads in MiXCR, one entry per CDR3 protein. Among fewer than 600,000 distinct CDR3 sequences, roughly 20% were seen once, and the ten largest hold roughly 8.3%. Sequencing was carried out using PBMCs or a T cell subset sorted from them (not recorded which). Receptors were obtained from an adult woman who had mild COVID-19 (a few samples of this study predate the infection). Cell type and time point are not known.

This chain joins TRBV18 and TRBJ2-3; perhaps D is TRBD1 or TRBD2 (5 bases each). Germline loops: CDR1 KGHSH, CDR2 LQKENI. Trimming left V 7 bases short and J 2 bases short, with 13 bases between. The CDR3 contains 14 residues. The DNA for the CDR3 is TGTGCCAGCTGCCGGGGCCCAGACACAGATACGCAGTATTTT. This translates into CASCRGPDTDTQYF.

This clonotype was seen more than once but under ten times. This chain uses TRBV7-2 with TRBJ1-6; D is undetermined. V lost 3 bases, J lost 10 bases, and 7 bases lay in between. Germline values: CDR1 SGHTA, CDR2 FQGNSA. This CDR3 has 12 amino acids. Here the CDR3 DNA reads TGTGCCAGCAGCTTTTTGGGGTCACCCCTCCACTTT. The encoded protein is CASSFLGSPLHF.

The rearrangement links TRBV2 to TRBJ2-7; 9 nucleotides agree with TRBD1. V shed 8 bases, J shed 0 bases, and the junction held 8 bases outside the gene matches. Per germline, CDR1 SNHLY and CDR2 FYNNEI. CDR3 length: 15 residues. CDR3 in DNA: TGTGCCAGCGATCTGGAGGACAGGGGCTCCTACGAGCAGTACTTC. It codes for CASDLEDRGSYEQYF.

V and J are TRBV7-6 and TRBJ1-1, with D maybe TRBD1 (6 bases). This CDR3 has 16 residues. The germline V gene encodes CDR1 SGHVS and CDR2 FNYEAQ. V dropped 2 bases and J dropped 3 bases, with 16 bases sitting between them. CDR3 in amino acids: CASSLYKYRADTEAFF. The CDR3 DNA is TGTGCCAGCAGCTTATATAAGTACAGGGCGGACACTGAAGCTTTCTTT.

DNA of the CDR3: TGTGCCACCAGTGATTTGGGGGCAACCGGGGAGCTGTTTTTT. This gives the protein CATSDLGATGELFF. This chain links TRBV24-1 with TRBJ2-2; the D gene is possibly TRBD1 (5 bases). This CDR3 is 14 amino acids long. V was pared by 0 bases and J by 5 bases, with 6 bases between. Germline loops: CDR1 KGHDR, CDR2 SFDVKD.

The chain recombines TRBV5-1 with TRBJ2-7; D possibly uses TRBD1 or TRBD2 (6 bases each). This CDR3 region has 13 residues. Deletions cut 3 bases from V and 7 bases from J, with 14 bases between. CDR1 is SGHRS, CDR2 YFSETQ, per germline. Here the CDR3 DNA reads TGCGCCAGCAGCTCGGAGGGACAATCGGAGCAGTACTTC. It is translated as CASSSEGQSEQYF.

This clonotype has a handful of counts. This chain joins TRBV24-1 and TRBJ2-5; 8 bases line up with TRBD1. This CDR3 region has 16 residues. Germline CDR1 and CDR2: KGHDR and SFDVKD. The V gene end was trimmed by 4 bases and the J gene end by 5 bases; junction bases not matched to a gene: 11. DNA of the CDR3: TGTGCCACCAGTGACGGACAGGGAAGTTTCGGCGAGACCCAGTACTTC. This encodes CATSDGQGSFGETQYF.

This clonotype was picked up a small number of times. V usage is TRBV20-1 and J usage is TRBJ2-2, with D possibly being TRBD2 (5 bases). Germline values: CDR1 DFQATT, CDR2 SNEGSKA (reference sequence). The length of the CDR3 is 17 residues. V was pared by 1 base and J by 0 bases, with 15 bases between. The CDR3 DNA reads as TGCAGTGCTAGAGGCGTTGGACTCCGCGCGAACACCGGGGAGCTGTTTTTT. Protein product: CSARGVGLRANTGELFF.

This clonotype was observed a handful of times. Written as DNA, the CDR3 is TGTGCCAGCAGTGCTCTCCCGAGCTCCTACGAGCAGTACTTC. It translates to CASSALPSSYEQYF. The J gene is TRBJ2-7, the V gene TRBV2; D ambiguous. V lost 4 bases and J 0 bases, leaving 10 bases between the germline ends. The CDR3 consists of 14 residues. From germline, CDR1 is SNHLY and CDR2 FYNNEI.

The chain is built from TRBV15 and TRBJ2-5; unclear D gene. Germline V gives CDR1 LNHNV, CDR2 YYDKDF (reference sequence). V was pared by 0 bases and J by 1 base, with 6 bases between. This CDR3 is 14 amino acids long. CDR3 sequence (DNA): TGTGCCACCAGCAGAGATCACAGCCAAGAGACCCAGTACTTC. It encodes CATSRDHSQETQYF.

Written as DNA, the CDR3 is TGTGCCAGCAGCTTTCAGGCTCAGTATAACTATGGCTACACCTTC. Protein: CASSFQAQYNYGYTF. The chain joins TRBV11-2 to TRBJ1-2; D uncertain. CDR3 length: 15 amino acids. Germline CDR1 and CDR2: SGHAT and FQNNGV. The V gene lost 3 bases and the J gene lost 1 base, with 12 bases spanning the gap.

The chain joins TRBV6-6 to TRBJ2-7; TRBD2 aligns across 10 bases. This CDR3 comprises 14 residues. CDR1 and CDR2 from the germline V gene are MNHNY and SVGAGI (reference sequence). V gave up 4 bases and J gave up 6 bases; unmatched junction bases: 6. CDR3 sequence reads: CASSFALAGTEQYF. Here the CDR3 DNA reads TGTGCCAGCAGTTTTGCACTAGCGGGAACCGAGCAGTACTTC.

This clonotype was counted between two and nine times. CDR3 DNA sequence: TGTGCCAGCAGCAAAGACAGGGTCAATCAGCCCCAGCATTTT. Protein: CASSKDRVNQPQHF. The rearrangement links TRBV7-9 to TRBJ1-5; 7 bases fit TRBD1. Germline V gene sequence: CDR1 SEHNR, CDR2 FQNEAQ (reference sequence). This CDR3 has 14 amino acids. Trimming at V came to 5 bases and at J to 3 bases, leaving 4 bases not matched to a gene.

CDR3 in DNA: TGCAGTACCGAGGAGGGGATTTCGTACAATGAGCAGTTCTTC. It translates to CSTEEGISYNEQFF. The gene calls are TRBV20-1 and TRBJ2-1; tentatively, D is TRBD2 (6 bases). The CDR3 loop spans 14 amino acids. Germline V gene lookup returns CDR1 DFQATT and CDR2 SNEGSKA (reference sequence). V was trimmed by 8 bases and J by 4 bases, leaving 18 bases between them.

This clonotype showed up just a few times. V gene TRBV20-1 combines with J gene TRBJ2-7, with D possibly being TRBD2 (6 bases). The CDR3 spans 14 residues. Trimming took off 6 bases at V and 2 bases at J, with 17 bases between the two ends. Germline V gene data show CDR1 as DFQATT and CDR2 as SNEGSKA (reference sequence). The CDR3: CSASRAGSTYEQYF. The DNA for the CDR3 is TGCAGTGCGAGTCGGGCGGGGAGTACCTACGAGCAGTACTTC.

This clonotype was observed a few times. V usage is TRBV12-3 or TRBV12-4 and J usage is TRBJ2-3, with 9 positions matching TRBD2. J gave up 4 bases and V 4 bases, and 3 bases lay outside the gene matches. The CDR3 consists of 14 residues. CDR3 region: CASSWGGRADTQYF. The CDR3 region has the DNA TGTGCCAGCAGTTGGGGCGGGAGGGCAGATACGCAGTATTTT.

This chain connects TRBV7-9 to TRBJ2-7; 10 nucleotides line up with TRBD1. The CDR3 consists of 16 residues. Germline trimming cut 4 bases from V and 3 bases from J; bases unmatched to any gene: 9. Germline V CDR1 and CDR2: SEHNR, FQNEAQ (reference sequence). The CDR3 loop is CASSSTPRTGGYEQYF. CDR3 sequence (DNA): TGTGCCAGCAGCTCGACGCCACGGACAGGGGGCTACGAGCAGTACTTC.

This clonotype has just a few counts. The gene calls are TRBV12-3 or TRBV12-4 and TRBJ1-4; D is undetermined. This CDR3 has 13 residues. The V end was cut by 5 bases, the J end by 3 bases, with 7 bases between. The DNA of the CDR3 is TGTGCCAGCAGTCAGTGGCCTAATGAAAAACTGTTTTTT. Amino acids: CASSQWPNEKLFF.

There are a few counts of this clonotype. V usage is TRBV20-1 and J usage is TRBJ2-3; 7 bases map to TRBD2. Germline CDR1 and CDR2: DFQATT and SNEGSKA (reference sequence). This CDR3 spans 15 amino acids. The V and J ends lost 4 bases and 6 bases, in that order; junction bases with no gene match: 13. CDR3 amino acids: CSANRAGLISDTQYF. CDR3 nucleotide sequence: TGCAGTGCTAACAGAGCGGGGTTGATTTCTGATACGCAGTATTTT.

This clonotype was counted between two and nine times. This sequence joins TRBV4-1 and TRBJ1-5; D ambiguous. Germline values: CDR1 MGHRA, CDR2 YSYEKL. V lost 0 bases and J 6 bases, leaving 12 bases between the germline ends. The CDR3 length is 15 residues. The DNA for the CDR3 is TGCGCCAGCAGCCAAGATCTACGGCCGCGTCAGCCCCAGCATTTT. Residues: CASSQDLRPRQPQHF.

This chain connects TRBV29-1 to TRBJ1-1; D remains ambiguous. This CDR3 is built from 12 residues. Germline V CDR1 and CDR2: SQVTM, ANQGSEA. V lost 4 bases and J 1 base, leaving 7 bases between the germline ends. The CDR3 nucleotides read TGCAGCGTTGCATCCGGGAACACTGAAGCTTTCTTT. It encodes CSVASGNTEAFF. The variable domain in full, completed from reference TRBV29-1 and TRBJ1-1, reads SAVISQKPSRDICQRGTSLTIQCQVDSQVTMMFWYRQQPGQSLTLIATANQGSEATYESGFVIDKFPISRPNLTFSTLTVSNMSPEDSSIYLCSVASGNTEAFFGQGTRLTVV.

This clonotype was detected only a few times. The CDR3, as DNA: TGCAGTGCTAGAGGCCTCCGCGGAGCTTTCTTT. This encodes CSARGLRGAFF. The rearrangement uses TRBV20-1 and TRBJ1-1; no definite D call. Trimming took off 1 base at V and 10 bases at J, with 10 bases between the two ends. CDR1 is DFQATT, CDR2 SNEGSKA, per germline (reference sequence). The CDR3 is made up of 11 amino acids.

V usage is TRBV6-2 or TRBV6-3 and J usage is TRBJ2-1, with 8 bases identical to TRBD1. With V trimmed by 2 bases and J by 5 bases, 17 bases remained unmatched. CDR1 and CDR2 (germline): MNHEY, SVGEGT. This CDR3 contains 19 residues. The CDR3 protein is CASSYSGQGIGIRDNEQFF. The CDR3 nucleotides read TGTGCCAGCAGTTACAGCGGACAGGGTATCGGGATCCGGGACAATGAGCAGTTCTTC.

In its sample, this clonotype was seen a few times. The chain carries TRBV18 and TRBJ2-7; weak D call: TRBD1 (6 bases). CDR1 is KGHSH and CDR2 is LQKENI in the germline V gene. The CDR3 extends over 16 amino acids. V lost 4 bases, J lost 0 bases, and 16 bases lay in between. The CDR3 region has the DNA TGTGCCAGCTCACTTTCGGACAGTCCGTACTCCTACGAGCAGTACTTC. Translation gives CASSLSDSPYSYEQYF.

In this sample, this clonotype turned up a few times. The chain has TRBV11-2 and TRBJ2-5; 7 bases match TRBD2. The CDR3 consists of 16 residues. Germline assignment: CDR1 SGHAT and CDR2 FQNNGV. With 1 base clipped from V and 4 bases from J, the junction kept 9 bases outside the gene matches. The CDR3 spells CASSLASSGPTETQYF. In nucleotides, the CDR3 is TGTGCCAGCAGCTTAGCGTCTAGCGGCCCTACAGAGACCCAGTACTTC.

This clonotype appeared a few times. The genes are TRBV7-9 and TRBJ2-1, with 12 bases identical to TRBD1. CDR3 length: 16 amino acids. Germline V CDR1 and CDR2: SEHNR, FQNEAQ (reference sequence). The V and J ends lost 7 bases and 7 bases, in that order; junction bases with no gene match: 11. The CDR3 nucleotides read TGTGCCAGCAACCTAGGGGGGACAGGGGGCCGTAATGAGCAGTTCTTC. Amino acid sequence: CASNLGGTGGRNEQFF.

This clonotype was observed a few times. The rearrangement uses TRBV10-3 and TRBJ2-5; TRBD2 matches at 12 bases. The CDR3 runs 15 residues. Germline CDR1 ENHRY, CDR2 SYGVKD. J was trimmed by 5 bases and V by 6 bases; bases with no gene match: 7. The CDR3: CAISSSGGARETQYF. In DNA, the CDR3 is TGTGCCATCAGCTCTAGCGGGGGGGCCAGGGAGACCCAGTACTTC.